Below, 17 T cell receptor beta chains from the same sample are listed, as sequenced in a study of T-cell memory formation after mild COVID-19. TCRdb fed the 5' RACE reads into MiXCR, producing one record per CDR3 protein. This sample carries about 500,000 distinct CDR3 sequences, over 20% of them seen once, and the ten largest clones take 9.5% to 15%. The sample consisted of PBMCs or a T cell subset sorted from them (not recorded which). These receptors were obtained from an adult woman who had mild COVID-19 (a few samples of this study predate the infection). Cell type and time point are not known.

The rearrangement uses TRBV7-9 and TRBJ2-2; D is unclear. Germline CDR1 is SEHNR and CDR2 is FQNEAQ (reference sequence). V lost 6 bases and J 6 bases, leaving 11 bases between the germline ends. The CDR3 length is 13 residues. CDR3 sequence (DNA): TGTGCCAGCAGACGGACCGAGGCCGGGGAGCTGTTTTTT. This encodes CASRRTEAGELFF.

The chain recombines TRBV11-2 with TRBJ2-3; the match to TRBD2 covers 10 bases. V shed 0 bases and J 2 bases; nucleotides not matched to a gene: 5. Germline V gives CDR1 SGHAT, CDR2 FQNNGV. The CDR3 spans 17 residues. CDR3 bases: TGTGCCAGCAGCTTAGATCTCCTAGCGGGAGACACAGATACGCAGTATTTT. Translating it yields CASSLDLLAGDTDTQYF.

The V and J genes are TRBV6-1 and TRBJ2-3; D unresolved. The CDR3 sequence is 13 residues long. The V gene's germline CDR1 is MNHNS and CDR2 SASEGT. The V end lost 1 base, the J end lost 3 bases, and 5 bases lay between the germline ends. The CDR3, as DNA: TGTGCCAGCAGTGAAGTCGCGACAGATACGCAGTATTTT. This encodes CASSEVATDTQYF.

V is TRBV12-3 or TRBV12-4 and J is TRBJ2-7, with D possibly TRBD2 on 5 matching bases. The V end was cut by 0 bases, the J end by 3 bases, with 9 bases between. This CDR3 is 14 amino acids long. Here the CDR3 DNA reads TGTGCCAGCAGTTTAGCGCGTGGGAGCTACGAGCAGTACTTC. It encodes CASSLARGSYEQYF.

This chain uses TRBV4-2 with TRBJ2-1; a weak D match, TRBD2 (6 bases). The length of the CDR3 is 16 residues. The germline CDR1 and CDR2 sequences are LGHNA and YNFKEQ. The V and J ends lost 1 base and 7 bases respectively, with 17 bases between them. CDR3 nucleotides: TGTGCCAGCAGCCAAGGCGGGACGCGGGACGGAAATGAGCAGTTCTTC. It specifies CASSQGGTRDGNEQFF.

The sample holds a few counts of this clonotype. V is TRBV4-1 and J is TRBJ2-3; D might be TRBD2 (5 bases). V was shortened by 0 bases and J by 0 bases, with 13 bases between the two germline ends. The CDR3 length is 17 residues. Looked up from germline, CDR1 is MGHRA and CDR2 is YSYEKL. The CDR3 here is CASSQEGDHDSTDTQYF. For the CDR3, the DNA is TGCGCCAGCAGCCAAGAGGGAGATCACGACAGCACAGATACGCAGTATTTT.

V gene TRBV19 combines with J gene TRBJ1-2; TRBD1 matches at 9 bases. Germline V lookup: CDR1 LNHDA, CDR2 SQIVND (reference sequence). Trimming at V came to 9 bases and at J to 2 bases, leaving 10 bases not matched to a gene. The CDR3 is made up of 15 amino acids. The CDR3 sequence: CASQDRGDTNYGYTF. The CDR3 DNA sequence: TGTGCCAGCCAGGACAGGGGTGATACAAACTATGGCTACACCTTC.

This clonotype was found a few times. The genes are TRBV24-1 and TRBJ2-7; D is tentatively TRBD1 or TRBD2 (5 bases each). The CDR3 is made up of 14 amino acids. V lost 5 bases to trimming and J lost 5 bases, with 15 bases between them. Germline-derived CDR1 and CDR2 are KGHDR and SFDVKD. The chain's CDR3 is CATSGGLIANEQYF. Here the CDR3 DNA reads TGTGCCACCAGTGGGGGCCTCATAGCGAACGAGCAGTACTTC.

Only a few counts were recorded for this clonotype. The chain combines TRBV7-9 with TRBJ2-5, with 11 nucleotides matching TRBD1. The J segment lost 4 bases and the V segment lost 6 bases, leaving 7 bases of the junction unmatched. The CDR3 contains 15 residues. Germline V gene sequence: CDR1 SEHNR, CDR2 FQNEAQ (reference sequence). The DNA of the CDR3 is TGTGCCAGCAGTCGGACAGGGGGCTTCGGAGAGACCCAGTACTTC. Its translation: CASSRTGGFGETQYF. The full variable domain, completed using reference TRBV7-9 and TRBJ2-5, is DTGVSQNPRHKITKRGQNVTFRCDPISEHNRLYWYRQTLGQGPEFLTYFQNEAQLEKSRLLSDRFSAERPKGSFSTLEIQRTEQGDSAMYLCASSRTGGFGETQYFGPGTRLLVL.

The CDR3 DNA sequence: TGTGCCAGCACCCACAGCACGGGACTAGCATCCACCGGGGAGCTGTTTTTT. Translated, it gives CASTHSTGLASTGELFF. The chain has TRBV7-9 and TRBJ2-2; 9 bases line up with TRBD2. Trimming took 7 bases from V and 4 from J; bases not matched to a gene: 13. The CDR3 sequence is 17 residues long. Per germline, CDR1 SEHNR and CDR2 FQNEAQ (reference sequence). The variable domain in full, completed from reference TRBV7-9 and TRBJ2-2, reads DTGVSQNPRHKITKRGQNVTFRCDPISEHNRLYWYRQTLGQGPEFLTYFQNEAQLEKSRLLSDRFSAERPKGSFSTLEIQRTEQGDSAMYLCASTHSTGLASTGELFFGEGSRLTVL.

The chain is built from TRBV5-5 and TRBJ2-7; D remains ambiguous. Trimming took 4 bases from V and 2 from J, leaving 7 bases between them. This CDR3 spans 12 amino acids. Germline V gene data show CDR1 as SGHKS and CDR2 as YYEKEE (reference sequence). The CDR3 coding sequence is TGTGCCAGCAGCGAACTGCCCTACGAGCAGTACTTC. It codes for CASSELPYEQYF.

This clonotype has just a few counts. The J gene is TRBJ2-1, the V gene TRBV4-3, with 9 bases lining up with TRBD2. Germline V gene lookup returns CDR1 LGHNA and CDR2 YSLEER. This CDR3 is 16 amino acids long. The V segment lost 6 bases and the J segment 8 bases; nucleotides outside the gene matches: 14. CDR3 amino acids: CASRGSGSGSSDEQFF. CDR3 DNA sequence: TGCGCCAGCAGGGGTAGCGGGAGTGGTAGTAGCGATGAGCAGTTCTTC.

This clonotype showed up just a few times. This chain uses TRBV7-2 with TRBJ2-7; D uncertain. Between the trimmed V and J ends, which lost 5 bases and 3 bases, there was a span of 17 bases. Germline V gene sequence: CDR1 SGHTA, CDR2 FQGNSA. The CDR3 loop spans 15 amino acids. CDR3 in DNA: TGTGCCAGCAGCACCGGGTGGCAGACCAGCTACGAGCAGTACTTC. It is translated as CASSTGWQTSYEQYF.

The chain is built from TRBV24-1 and TRBJ1-2; D might be TRBD1 (6 bases). Trimming shortened V by 4 bases and J by 2 bases, and 10 bases separated the two germline ends. The CDR3 is 14 residues long. Germline lookup yields CDR1 KGHDR and CDR2 SFDVKD. CDR3: CATSDSGQNYGYTF. CDR3 nucleotide sequence: TGTGCCACCAGTGACAGCGGACAGAACTATGGCTACACCTTC.

This clonotype was recorded a few times. The rearrangement uses TRBV27 and TRBJ2-7; D not certain. Germline-derived CDR1 and CDR2 are MNHEY and SMNVEV (reference sequence). The CDR3 totals 13 residues. Trimming cost V 2 bases and J 1 base, with 6 bases left between them. For the CDR3, the DNA is TGTGCCAGCAGTTTAGTGCGTTCCTACGAGCAGTACTTC. Protein sequence: CASSLVRSYEQYF.

This clonotype has only a few counts. The chain employs TRBV20-1 and TRBJ2-7; D not resolved. Germline values: CDR1 DFQATT, CDR2 SNEGSKA (reference sequence). The CDR3 has 12 amino acids. The germline V and J ends were trimmed by 1 base and 3 bases, with 7 bases remaining between them. The CDR3 here is CSARAPNYEQYF. The CDR3 DNA follows: TGCAGTGCTAGAGCCCCTAACTACGAGCAGTACTTC.

This chain connects TRBV3-1 to TRBJ1-1, with 8 bases identical to TRBD1. This CDR3 region has 15 residues. CDR1 LGHDT and CDR2 YNNKEL come from the germline V gene (reference sequence). J was trimmed by 1 base and V by 0 bases; bases with no gene match: 1. The CDR3 nucleotides are TGTGCCAGCAGCCAAGATGGGACAGGGAACACTGAAGCTTTCTTT. It is translated as CASSQDGTGNTEAFF.